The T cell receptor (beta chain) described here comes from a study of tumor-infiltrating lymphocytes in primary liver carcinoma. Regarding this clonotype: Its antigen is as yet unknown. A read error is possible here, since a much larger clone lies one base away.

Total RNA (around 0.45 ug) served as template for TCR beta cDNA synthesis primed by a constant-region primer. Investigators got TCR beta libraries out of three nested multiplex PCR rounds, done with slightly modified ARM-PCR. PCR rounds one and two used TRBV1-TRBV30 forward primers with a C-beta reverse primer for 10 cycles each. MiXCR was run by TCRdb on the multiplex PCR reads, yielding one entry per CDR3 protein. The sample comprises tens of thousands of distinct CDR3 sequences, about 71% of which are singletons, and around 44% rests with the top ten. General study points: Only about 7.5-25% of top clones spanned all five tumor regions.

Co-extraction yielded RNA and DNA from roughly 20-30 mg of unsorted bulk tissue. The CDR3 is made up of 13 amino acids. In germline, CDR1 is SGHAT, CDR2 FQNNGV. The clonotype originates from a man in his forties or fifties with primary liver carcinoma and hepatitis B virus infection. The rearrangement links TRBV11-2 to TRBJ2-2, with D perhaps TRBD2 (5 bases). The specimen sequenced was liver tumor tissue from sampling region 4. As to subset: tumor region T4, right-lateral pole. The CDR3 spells CTISLDRTGELFF. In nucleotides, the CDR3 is TGTACTATCAGCTTAGATAGGACTGGGGAGCTGTTTTTT.